Listed here are 25 T cell receptor beta chains from one sample, sequenced in a study of cytomegalovirus exposure and HLA in healthy donors. The primer mix had 60 Vbeta and 13 Jbeta primers. Profiling relied on immunoSEQ multiplex PCR, and the TCRdb table lists in-frame clones only, not all of them. The data contain some 96,000 clones, under 85% of them singletons. Sequenced: PBMCs. These receptors were taken from a man between 40 and 49 years old in good health and CMV-seronegative.

This rearrangement joins TRBV27 to TRBJ2-2; no reliable D call. This CDR3 is 12 amino acids long. Looked up from germline, CDR1 is MNHEY and CDR2 is SMNVEV (reference sequence). V gave up 9 bases and J gave up 6 bases, with 11 bases separating them. The CDR3 DNA follows: TGTGCCAGTAGAACCGTCCCCGGGGAGCTGTTTTTT. Residues: CASRTVPGELFF.

The chain carries TRBV19 and TRBJ1-1; 10 bases align to TRBD1. Trimming removed 3 bases from V and 0 bases from J; junction bases left unmatched: 1. CDR1 and CDR2 from the germline V gene are LNHDA and SQIVND (reference sequence). This CDR3 is built from 15 residues. The CDR3 bases are TGTGCCAGTAGTATCGGGACAGGGGTGAACACTGAAGCTTTCTTT. This codes for CASSIGTGVNTEAFF.

The chain employs TRBV5-1 and TRBJ1-5; D is unresolved. CDR3 length: 15 amino acids. Germline lookup yields CDR1 SGHRS and CDR2 YFSETQ. Trimming cost V 5 bases and J 4 bases, with 16 bases left between them. This chain's CDR3 is CASSPGPRDNQPQHF. The CDR3 region has the DNA TGCGCCAGCAGTCCTGGTCCGAGGGATAATCAGCCCCAGCATTTT.

For the CDR3, the DNA is TGTGCCAGCAGTCCTACAGGGGGCCGGGGATACGGCTACACCTTC. This encodes CASSPTGGRGYGYTF. J is TRBJ1-2 and V is TRBV6-5, with 9 bases fitting TRBD1. The ends lost 5 bases at V and 8 bases at J; junction bases unmatched: 12. This CDR3 is 15 amino acids long. Germline V gene sequence: CDR1 MNHEY, CDR2 SVGAGI.

The V call is TRBV20-1, the J call TRBJ1-4, with D maybe TRBD1 (6 bases). This CDR3 contains 11 residues. Germline loops: CDR1 DFQATT, CDR2 SNEGSKA (reference sequence). V lost 8 bases and J 5 bases, leaving 9 bases between the germline ends. The CDR3 bases are TGCAGTATCGGACAGAATGAAAAACTGTTTTTT. Encoded protein: CSIGQNEKLFF.

Details on this clone: Other nucleotide sequences from this sample produce the same CDR3. The gene calls are TRBV27 and TRBJ1-2; TRBD1 matches 11 bases. CDR3 length: 15 amino acids. CDR1 and CDR2 from the germline V gene are MNHEY and SMNVEV (reference sequence). With V trimmed by 6 bases and J by 8 bases, 11 bases remained unmatched. CDR3 bases: TGTGCCAGCAGCCCCTCCGGGACAGGGGGATTGGGCTACACCTTC. Its translation: CASSPSGTGGLGYTF.

This chain links TRBV19 with TRBJ2-1; TRBD2 is a possible D gene (6 bases). This CDR3 contains 18 residues. Deletions cut 7 bases from V and 5 bases from J, with 27 bases between. Germline V gene data show CDR1 as LNHDA and CDR2 as SQIVND (reference sequence). The CDR3 loop reads CASTSRLPGEVLNNEQFF. In nucleotides, the CDR3 is TGTGCCAGTACTAGCCGGCTCCCGGGAGAGGTGTTGAACAATGAGCAGTTCTTC.

This chain connects TRBV4-3 to TRBJ2-7; tentatively, D is TRBD1 (6 bases). Trimming took 1 base from V and 3 from J, leaving 10 bases between them. This CDR3 is built from 14 residues. Germline V gene lookup returns CDR1 LGHNA and CDR2 YSLEER. This CDR3 reads CASSQGQVGYEQYF. CDR3 sequence (DNA): TGCGCCAGCAGCCAAGGACAGGTAGGCTACGAGCAGTACTTC.

About this clone itself: Other DNA sequences in this specimen translate into the identical CDR3. CDR3 loop: CASSLQGMIGETQYF. For the CDR3, the DNA is TGTGCCAGCAGCTTACAGGGAATGATTGGGGAGACCCAGTACTTC. The chain employs TRBV7-9 and TRBJ2-5; possibly TRBD1 for D (5 bases). The germline V gene encodes CDR1 SEHNR and CDR2 FQNEAQ (reference sequence). This CDR3 is built from 15 residues. V gave up 2 bases and J gave up 5 bases, with 15 bases separating them. Using reference TRBV7-9 and TRBJ2-5 for the parts outside the CDR3, the full variable domain is DTGVSQNPRHKITKRGQNVTFRCDPISEHNRLYWYRQTLGQGPEFLTYFQNEAQLEKSRLLSDRFSAERPKGSFSTLEIQRTEQGDSAMYLCASSLQGMIGETQYFGPGTRLLVL.

This clone was counted only a few times. The J gene is TRBJ1-4, the V gene TRBV28; TRBD1 agrees at 8 bases. The trim removed 6 bases at V and 8 bases at J, leaving 8 bases unmatched. Germline CDR1 and CDR2: MDHEN and SYDVKM. The CDR3 extends over 14 amino acids. The CDR3 nucleotides are TGTGCCAGCAGCCAGGACAGGGCCGGCGAAAAACTGTTTTTT. Its protein product is CASSQDRAGEKLFF.

CDR3: CASSPSRTGSNYGYTF. The CDR3 DNA reads TGTGCCAGCAGCCCGTCCCGGACAGGATCTAACTATGGCTACACCTTC. The chain has TRBV7-2 and TRBJ1-2; 7 bases match TRBD1. The length of the CDR3 is 16 residues. The junction had 9 bases not matched to a gene; V was cut back by 5 bases and J by 0 bases. Germline loops: CDR1 SGHTA, CDR2 FQGNSA.

The chain couples TRBV19 to TRBJ1-1; maybe TRBD1 (5 bases). The V end lost 7 bases, the J end lost 2 bases, and 8 bases lay between the germline ends. Per the germline V gene, CDR1 is LNHDA and CDR2 is SQIVND (reference sequence). The CDR3 spans 12 residues. CDR3 sequence reads: CASKDRNTEAFF. The CDR3 bases are TGTGCCAGTAAAGACAGAAACACTGAAGCTTTCTTT.

The rearrangement uses TRBV7-2 and TRBJ1-2, with a weak D call TRBD1 (5 bases). Germline V CDR1 and CDR2: SGHTA, FQGNSA. The CDR3 extends over 12 amino acids. With 4 bases removed from V and 5 bases from J, the gap between germline ends came to 8 bases. The CDR3 DNA reads as TGTGCCAGCAGCTCAGACAGATATGGCTACACCTTC. Translating gives CASSSDRYGYTF.

A note on this clone: One junction end does not reproduce the germline sequence, and a read error may be involved. This chain links TRBV7-9 with TRBJ1-2, with D possibly being TRBD1 (5 bases). This CDR3 region has 16 residues. Germline loops: CDR1 SEHNR, CDR2 FQNEAQ (reference sequence). CDR3 in amino acids: CSSSSGGGRALYGYTF. The DNA for the CDR3 is TGTTCCAGCAGCTCCGGGGGGGGACGGGCACTCTATGGCTACACCTTC.

This clone turned up a few times. The CDR3 region is CASSPGQGRPLGYTF. The CDR3 DNA is TGTGCCAGCAGCCCCGGACAGGGAAGACCATTAGGCTACACCTTC. The chain recombines TRBV5-6 with TRBJ1-2; 8 bases are a match to TRBD1. Germline V gene sequence: CDR1 SGHDT, CDR2 YYEEEE. V was clipped by 4 bases and J by 8 bases; unmatched bases: 13. The CDR3 is 15 residues long.

The chain employs TRBV7-9 and TRBJ2-3; D is unclear. The CDR3 is made up of 14 amino acids. In germline, CDR1 is SEHNR, CDR2 FQNEAQ (reference sequence). V was trimmed by 1 base and J by 3 bases, leaving 8 bases between them. The CDR3 is CASSLEERTDTQYF. In nucleotides, the CDR3 is TGTGCCAGCAGCTTAGAGGAGCGTACAGATACGCAGTATTTT.

The chain recombines TRBV7-2 with TRBJ1-1, with no clear D. The V gene lost 0 bases and the J gene lost 5 bases, with 7 bases spanning the gap. This CDR3 has 13 residues. The germline V gene encodes CDR1 SGHTA and CDR2 FQGNSA. For the CDR3, the DNA is TGTGCCAGCAGCTTAGCGCAGACTACTGAAGCTTTCTTT. Translating gives CASSLAQTTEAFF.

This clone turned up a few times. The V call is TRBV7-8, the J call TRBJ2-7; 8 bases are shared with TRBD2. From germline, CDR1 is SGHVS and CDR2 FQNEAQ. The CDR3 length is 15 residues. V gave up 2 bases and J gave up 3 bases; unmatched junction bases: 6. The CDR3 is CASSLPGTRSYEQYF. In DNA form, the CDR3 reads TGTGCCAGCAGCTTACCCGGGACTAGGAGCTACGAGCAGTACTTC.

The V gene is TRBV7-2, the J gene TRBJ1-1; D ambiguous. Trimming stripped 4 bases from V and 4 bases from J, with 13 bases between. Germline V gene sequence: CDR1 SGHTA, CDR2 FQGNSA. The CDR3 loop spans 14 amino acids. CDR3 protein: CASSSYYSGTEAFF. The CDR3 DNA reads as TGTGCCAGCAGCTCATACTACTCGGGCACTGAAGCTTTCTTT.

The chain is built from TRBV10-1 and TRBJ2-7; no firm D call. The CDR3 contains 16 residues. Germline assignment: CDR1 WNHNN and CDR2 SYGVQD (reference sequence). Trimming removed 2 bases at V and 3 bases at J, with 17 bases between. CDR3: CASSENALGLVYEQYF. CDR3 nucleotides: TGCGCCAGCAGTGAGAACGCCCTGGGCTTGGTCTACGAGCAGTACTTC.

The chain recombines TRBV4-1 with TRBJ2-7; TRBD1 matches at 7 bases. Looked up from germline, CDR1 is MGHRA and CDR2 is YSYEKL. CDR3 length: 16 amino acids. The trim removed 1 base at V and 5 bases at J, leaving 11 bases unmatched. CDR3 DNA sequence: TGCGCCAGCAGCCAAGGTAGGGGGCAGACACGGGACGAGCAGTACTTC. Amino acids: CASSQGRGQTRDEQYF.

This clone was observed once. The chain joins TRBV7-9 to TRBJ1-3; D gene ambiguous. From germline, CDR1 is SEHNR and CDR2 FQNEAQ (reference sequence). The CDR3 is 13 residues long. Trimming shortened V by 3 bases and J by 5 bases, and 8 bases separated the two germline ends. The CDR3 here is CASSFTARNTIYF. CDR3 DNA: TGTGCCAGCAGCTTTACCGCTAGAAACACCATATATTTT. Drawing the rest from reference TRBV7-9 and TRBJ1-3, the complete variable domain is DTGVSQNPRHKITKRGQNVTFRCDPISEHNRLYWYRQTLGQGPEFLTYFQNEAQLEKSRLLSDRFSAERPKGSFSTLEIQRTEQGDSAMYLCASSFTARNTIYFGEGSWLTVV.

V usage is TRBV5-4 and J usage is TRBJ2-2, with D perhaps TRBD2 (6 bases). The CDR3 is made up of 16 amino acids. Germline V lookup: CDR1 SGHNT, CDR2 YYREEE (reference sequence). Trimming took 6 bases from V and 4 from J, leaving 19 bases between them. The DNA for the CDR3 is TGTGCCAGCACCTCGGGGAACCCGCGGGGCACCGGGGAGCTGTTTTTT. Its protein is CASTSGNPRGTGELFF.

This chain joins TRBV28 and TRBJ2-7; 7 bases align to TRBD1. Germline-derived CDR1 and CDR2 are MDHEN and SYDVKM. The V and J ends lost 8 bases and 3 bases, in that order; junction bases with no gene match: 4. CDR3 length: 12 amino acids. This CDR3 is CASGTDRYEQYF. In DNA form, the CDR3 reads TGTGCCAGCGGGACAGACCGCTACGAGCAGTACTTC.

The chain joins TRBV27 to TRBJ2-5; TRBD2 matches at 7 bases. The DNA end lines up better with TRBJ2-7; the J call may be wrong. Germline CDR1 MNHEY, CDR2 SMNVEV (reference sequence). The length of the CDR3 is 14 residues. The CDR3 sequence: CASSPLADSYEQYF. The CDR3 DNA is TGTGCCAGCTCTCCGCTAGCGGACTCCTACGAGCAGTACTTC.